Following are 29 T cell receptor beta chains from one sample sequenced in a study of post-analysis software for immune sequencing data. Findings and caveats of the study: Four to six TRBV segments were significantly more frequent in patients than in controls. TRBV5-6, TRBV5-1 and TRBV20-1 were among these segments.

These receptors are not linked to any known antigen. Sequencing libraries made from TCR beta cDNA carried unique molecular identifiers. TCRdb reanalysed the PCR reads using MiXCR and keeps one entry per CDR3 protein. This table has 800,000 to 950,000 distinct CDR3 sequences, 53% appearing once. Source material: blood. These receptors originate from a girl between 10 and 17 years old with multiple sclerosis.

This clonotype was found a few times. V and J are TRBV5-1 and TRBJ2-7; tentative D call: TRBD2 (6 bases). The V end was cut by 4 bases, the J end by 1 base, with 15 bases between. Germline CDR1 and CDR2: SGHRS and YFSETQ. This CDR3 contains 15 residues. The CDR3 DNA reads TGCGCCAGCAGCCCCGGAGGGGCCAGATCCTACGAGCAGTACTTC. This gives the protein CASSPGGARSYEQYF.

CDR3 region: CASSLVAGASMRSYEQYF. The CDR3 region has the DNA TGTGCCAGCAGTTTAGTAGCGGGAGCTTCGATGAGATCCTACGAGCAGTACTTC. This chain connects TRBV28 to TRBJ2-7; 9 nucleotides line up with TRBD2. This CDR3 has 18 residues. Trimming at V came to 2 bases and at J to 1 base, leaving 12 bases not matched to a gene. Germline V gives CDR1 MDHEN, CDR2 SYDVKM.

Note on this clonotype: At one end, the junction sequence differs from germline, possibly due to a read error. J is TRBJ1-2 and V is TRBV7-9; TRBD1 might be the D (5 bases). This CDR3 is 12 amino acids long. Germline values: CDR1 SEHNR, CDR2 FQNEAQ (reference sequence). The CDR3 is CAGSLREYGYTF. In DNA, the CDR3 is TGTGCCGGCAGCCTCAGGGAGTACGGCTACACCTTC.

The V gene is TRBV5-4, the J gene TRBJ2-1, with 8 bases identical to TRBD2. The CDR3 covers 14 residues. The J segment lost 8 bases and the V segment lost 2 bases, leaving 6 bases of the junction unmatched. Germline assignment: CDR1 SGHNT and CDR2 YYREEE (reference sequence). The CDR3 protein is CASSLTGGEYEQFF. The CDR3 DNA reads TGTGCCAGCAGCTTAACCGGGGGGGAGTATGAGCAGTTCTTC.

This rearrangement joins TRBV20-1 to TRBJ2-7, with D maybe TRBD2 (6 bases). The CDR3 extends over 13 amino acids. V lost 3 bases and J 2 bases, leaving 11 bases between the germline ends. Germline V gives CDR1 DFQATT, CDR2 SNEGSKA (reference sequence). The CDR3 bases are TGCAGTGCTAGCTCTGCGGGAACCTACGAGCAGTACTTC. Translated, it gives CSASSAGTYEQYF.

The chain employs TRBV6-5 and TRBJ1-5, with 7 positions matching TRBD1. The CDR3 loop spans 18 amino acids. J lost 6 bases, V lost 2 bases, and 16 bases had no gene match. Germline V gene lookup returns CDR1 MNHEY and CDR2 SVGAGI. The CDR3 sequence: CASSYDPLTGKFGQPQHF. The DNA for the CDR3 is TGTGCCAGCAGTTACGACCCCTTGACAGGGAAGTTTGGTCAGCCCCAGCATTTT.

This sequence joins TRBV4-2 and TRBJ2-1; D uncertain. Germline CDR1 reads LGHNA; CDR2 reads YNFKEQ. The V gene lost 1 base and the J gene lost 4 bases, with 8 bases spanning the gap. This CDR3 comprises 14 residues. The chain's CDR3 is CASSQAAEYNEQFF. CDR3 DNA sequence: TGTGCCAGCAGCCAAGCGGCGGAGTACAATGAGCAGTTCTTC.

The V call is TRBV29-1, the J call TRBJ2-7, with D unresolved. With 7 bases removed from V and 2 bases from J, the gap between germline ends came to 9 bases. The CDR3 runs 11 residues. The germline CDR1 and CDR2 sequences are SQVTM and ANQGSEA. The DNA of the CDR3 is TGCAGCGCCACCTCTACCTACGAGCAGTACTTC. Residues: CSATSTYEQYF.

V gene TRBV20-1 combines with J gene TRBJ2-7, with D possibly matching TRBD2 (6 bases). Germline CDR1 DFQATT, CDR2 SNEGSKA (reference sequence). CDR3 length: 15 residues. V lost 1 base, J lost 2 bases, and 15 bases lay in between. The CDR3 DNA follows: TGCAGTGCTAGAGGGGACTCCCGCCTTACCTACGAGCAGTACTTC. Translated, it gives CSARGDSRLTYEQYF.

The genes are TRBV20-1 and TRBJ1-2, with a tentative D call TRBD1 (6 bases). The CDR3 loop spans 13 amino acids. V gave up 6 bases and J gave up 1 base, with 12 bases separating them. CDR1 DFQATT and CDR2 SNEGSKA come from the germline V gene (reference sequence). The CDR3 reads CSASTGLNYGYTF. Written as DNA, the CDR3 is TGCAGTGCCTCGACAGGTCTTAACTATGGCTACACCTTC.

This chain joins TRBV7-9 and TRBJ2-7; D possibly uses TRBD1 or TRBD2 (5 bases each). The germline V gene encodes CDR1 SEHNR and CDR2 FQNEAQ (reference sequence). There are 14 residues in the CDR3. The V and J ends lost 2 bases and 6 bases respectively, with 14 bases between them. In DNA, the CDR3 is TGTGCCAGCAGCTTACCGGGGCTGGAATCCGAGCAGTACTTC. Its translation: CASSLPGLESEQYF.

In its sample, this clonotype was seen a few times. This rearrangement joins TRBV6-5 to TRBJ2-3, with TRBD2 as a possible D gene (6 bases). CDR1 is MNHEY and CDR2 is SVGAGI in the germline V gene. Trimming shortened V by 1 base and J by 0 bases, and 17 bases separated the two germline ends. The CDR3 has 18 amino acids. CDR3 amino acids: CASSYYGGSGASTDTQYF. The CDR3 bases are TGTGCCAGCAGTTACTACGGGGGTAGCGGCGCCAGCACAGATACGCAGTATTTT.

The chain employs TRBV6-6 and TRBJ1-2; D is undetermined. The CDR3 has 11 residues. Germline V gene lookup returns CDR1 MNHNY and CDR2 SVGAGI (reference sequence). Between the trimmed V and J ends, which lost 5 bases and 8 bases, there was a span of 9 bases. CDR3 coding DNA: TGTGCCAGCAGTCACGGCTCCGGCTACACCTTC. Translation gives CASSHGSGYTF.

The rearrangement joins TRBV29-1 to TRBJ1-2; 8 bases agree with TRBD1. CDR3 size: 11 residues. Germline CDR1 SQVTM, CDR2 ANQGSEA. The V and J ends lost 3 bases and 8 bases, in that order; junction bases with no gene match: 2. This CDR3 is CSVDRGLGYTF. In nucleotides, the CDR3 is TGCAGCGTTGACAGGGGGCTCGGCTACACCTTC.

The genes are TRBV10-3 and TRBJ1-2; D perhaps matches TRBD1 (5 bases). CDR1 is ENHRY and CDR2 is SYGVKD in the germline V gene. The length of the CDR3 is 15 residues. CDR3 sequence (DNA): TGTGCTACATCGGAGGAGACAGAAACTAACTATGGCTACACCTTC. Translated: CATSEETETNYGYTF.

The chain carries TRBV6-4 and TRBJ2-4, with a weak D call TRBD1 (6 bases). Germline assignment: CDR1 MRHNA and CDR2 SNTAGT. CDR3 length equals 15 residues. Trimming took off 7 bases at V and 8 bases at J, with 21 bases between the two ends. The CDR3 protein is CASMGCSTGADIQYF. In nucleotides, the CDR3 is TGTGCCAGCATGGGGTGCTCGACAGGTGCTGACATTCAGTACTTC.

CDR3 protein: CASSSIAVEQFF. In DNA, the CDR3 is TGTGCCAGCAGCTCCATAGCGGTGGAGCAGTTCTTC. The chain carries TRBV7-2 and TRBJ2-1; perhaps TRBD2 as D (6 bases). V gave up 4 bases and J gave up 10 bases, with 11 bases separating them. This CDR3 contains 12 residues. The germline V gene has CDR1 SGHTA and CDR2 FQGNSA.

The chain uses TRBV2 and TRBJ2-3, with 13 bases lining up with TRBD2. V was clipped by 4 bases and J by 1 base; unmatched bases: 2. Germline V CDR1 and CDR2: SNHLY, FYNNEI. The CDR3 sequence is 16 residues long. The DNA of the CDR3 is TGTGCCAGCAGTGGACTAGCGGGGGGCGGCACAGATACGCAGTATTTT. As protein: CASSGLAGGGTDTQYF.

The V gene is TRBV5-1, the J gene TRBJ2-7, with D tentatively TRBD1 or TRBD2 (5 bases each). In germline, CDR1 is SGHRS, CDR2 YFSETQ. V was trimmed by 1 base and J by 5 bases, leaving 16 bases between them. The CDR3 is 15 amino acids. CDR3 sequence: CASSLNRYRGDEQYF. Here the CDR3 DNA reads TGCGCCAGCAGCTTGAATAGATACAGAGGGGACGAGCAGTACTTC.

In regard to this clonotype: A much larger clone lies one base from this, so it may be a read error. V is TRBV21-1 and J is TRBJ1-5. TRBV21-1 is annotated as a pseudogene. The CDR3 runs to 11 residues. The DNA of the CDR3 is TGTACCAGCAGCAAAGGGGAGCCCCAGCATTTT. Translating gives CTSSKGEPQHF.

The CDR3 DNA is TGCGCCAGCAGCTTGGCCCCGGGAGGGGGGAACACTGAAGCTTTCTTT. As protein: CASSLAPGGGNTEAFF. V usage is TRBV5-1 and J usage is TRBJ1-1, with D perhaps TRBD1 (6 bases). CDR1 SGHRS and CDR2 YFSETQ come from the germline V gene. CDR3 length equals 16 residues. V lost 0 bases to trimming and J lost 1 base, with 13 bases between them.

V is TRBV12-3 or TRBV12-4 and J is TRBJ1-2; D remains ambiguous. Trimming cost V 3 bases and J 0 bases, with 8 bases left between them. This CDR3 has 14 amino acids. CDR3 residues: CASSFGKANYGYTF. CDR3 bases: TGTGCCAGCAGTTTCGGGAAAGCTAACTATGGCTACACCTTC.

The chain employs TRBV12-3 or TRBV12-4 and TRBJ2-1; 10 nucleotides align to TRBD2. The trim removed 4 bases at V and 5 bases at J, leaving 2 bases unmatched. The CDR3 length is 14 residues. CDR3 residues: CASSWTSGNNEQFF. The CDR3, as DNA: TGTGCCAGCAGTTGGACTAGCGGAAACAATGAGCAGTTCTTC.

The chain uses TRBV7-9 and TRBJ1-4; D not certain. This CDR3 contains 17 residues. The V end lost 5 bases, the J end lost 0 bases, and 16 bases lay between the germline ends. Germline V gene lookup returns CDR1 SEHNR and CDR2 FQNEAQ (reference sequence). The CDR3 reads CASSLSTITATNEKLFF. The CDR3 nucleotides are TGTGCCAGCAGCCTTTCGACAATAACGGCAACTAATGAAAAACTGTTTTTT.

This clonotype appeared a few times. The V and J genes are TRBV7-2 and TRBJ1-2; D gene ambiguous. This CDR3 contains 13 residues. Deletions cut 5 bases from V and 5 bases from J, with 12 bases between. Germline assignment: CDR1 SGHTA and CDR2 FQGNSA. Written as DNA, the CDR3 is TGTGCCAGCAGCCCCGGTGGGGAGTATGGCTACACCTTC. Translated, it gives CASSPGGEYGYTF.

The rearrangement links TRBV20-1 to TRBJ1-2; no definite D call. Looked up from germline, CDR1 is DFQATT and CDR2 is SNEGSKA (reference sequence). V dropped 2 bases and J dropped 8 bases, with 9 bases sitting between them. This CDR3 region has 11 residues. The CDR3, as DNA: TGCAGTGCTAGAATCAGCACAGGCTACACCTTC. Protein sequence: CSARISTGYTF.

This clonotype was observed a few times. V usage is TRBV29-1 and J usage is TRBJ2-7, with a weak D call TRBD1 (6 bases). The V end lost 5 bases, the J end lost 3 bases, and 8 bases lay between the germline ends. The V gene's germline CDR1 is SQVTM and CDR2 ANQGSEA. The CDR3 contains 11 residues. The CDR3 sequence is CSVQGGYEQYF. The CDR3 DNA reads as TGCAGCGTTCAAGGGGGCTACGAGCAGTACTTC.

The V and J genes are TRBV27 and TRBJ2-7, with D perhaps matching TRBD2 (5 bases). The CDR3 has 14 amino acids. Germline values: CDR1 MNHEY, CDR2 SMNVEV (reference sequence). Trimming stripped 5 bases from V and 2 bases from J, with 13 bases between. The CDR3 coding sequence is TGTGCCAGCAGTCCCATGGTCGGGGCCTACGAGCAGTACTTC. This codes for CASSPMVGAYEQYF.

The V and J genes are TRBV6-2 or TRBV6-3 and TRBJ2-5, with 11 bases aligning to TRBD2. CDR1 is MNHEY, CDR2 SVGEGT, per germline. The CDR3 covers 15 residues. Trimming took 6 bases from V and 11 from J; bases not matched to a gene: 14. The CDR3 nucleotides are TGTGCCAGCAGCGGTAGCGGGGGGGCCGGGAATGAGCAGTACTTC. Translation gives CASSGSGGAGNEQYF.